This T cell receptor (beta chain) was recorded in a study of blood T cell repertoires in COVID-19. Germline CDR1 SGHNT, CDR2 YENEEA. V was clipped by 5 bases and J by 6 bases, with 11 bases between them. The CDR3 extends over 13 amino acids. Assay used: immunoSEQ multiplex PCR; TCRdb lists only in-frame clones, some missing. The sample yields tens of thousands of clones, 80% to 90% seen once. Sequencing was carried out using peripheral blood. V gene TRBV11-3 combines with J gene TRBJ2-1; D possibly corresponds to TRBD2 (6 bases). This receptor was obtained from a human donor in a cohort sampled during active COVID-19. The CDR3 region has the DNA TGTGCCAGCAGCCCCGGGACTTCCAATGAGCAGTTCTTC. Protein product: CASSPGTSNEQFF.